Listed below are T cell receptor beta chains from one sample, sequenced in a study of blood T cell repertoires in COVID-19. Data came from immunoSEQ multiplex PCR; TCRdb stores just in-frame clones and leaves some out. Of about 100,000 clones detected, around 89% appear once; the ten largest clones hold 32%. Sequencing was carried out using peripheral blood. These receptors originate from a woman older than 75 with acute or convalescent COVID-19. The CDR3 runs from the conserved cysteine through the conserved F or W. D genes are given only for firm matches. Size tells how often a clone was seen (once, few, many) or the class of an expanded clone, and some rows leave it out.

V: TRBV11-3
D: TRBD2
J: TRBJ2-3
size: -
DNA: TGTGCCAGCAGCCGGACTAGCGGGGGGTCCATCGGCACAGATACGCAGTATTTT
CDR3: CASSRTSGGSIGTDTQYF

V: TRBV7-9
D: -
J: TRBJ2-7
size: -
DNA: TGTGCCAGCAGCTCACTGTTGGGCACCTACGAGCAGTACTTC
CDR3: CASSSLLGTYEQYF

V: TRBV10-3
D: -
J: TRBJ1-5
size: -
DNA: TGTGCCATCAGTGGACAGGGCAATCAGCCCCAGCATTTT
CDR3: CAISGQGNQPQHF

V: TRBV5-4
D: -
J: TRBJ2-5
size: -
DNA: TGTGCCAGCAGCTTTTCGGCGGGGAGCCCCCAAGAGACCCAGTACTTC
CDR3: CASSFSAGSPQETQYF

V: TRBV27
D: -
J: TRBJ1-2
size: -
DNA: TGTGCCAGCAGTTTGAAGCCCGCCTATGGCTACACCTTC
CDR3: CASSLKPAYGYTF

V: TRBV19
D: -
J: TRBJ1-2
size: -
DNA: TGTGCCAGTAGTATCGTCGGGATCAACTATGGCTACACCTTC
CDR3: CASSIVGINYGYTF

V: TRBV6-2/TRBV6-3
D: TRBD1
J: TRBJ1-2
size: -
DNA: TGTGCCAGCAGTTACCAGGACAGGGCCTATGGCTACACCTTC
CDR3: CASSYQDRAYGYTF

V: TRBV7-9
D: -
J: TRBJ1-5
size: -
DNA: TGTGCCAGCAGCTTACCGGGGGGTAGCAATCAGCCCCAGCATTTT
CDR3: CASSLPGGSNQPQHF

V: TRBV4-3
D: -
J: TRBJ1-1
size: -
DNA: TGCGCCAGCAGCCAAGGGGGGCCTACTGGGACTGAAGCTTTCTTT
CDR3: CASSQGGPTGTEAFF

V: TRBV10-3
D: -
J: TRBJ1-1
size: once
DNA: TGTGCCATCAGTGAGTCGCTAGGGGGTGGAGTTGACACTGAAGCTTTCTTT
CDR3: CAISESLGGGVDTEAFF

V: TRBV3-1/TRBV3-2
D: TRBD2
J: TRBJ2-1
size: -
DNA: TGTGCCAGCAGCCCCGGGACTACCTACAATGAGCAGTTCTTC
CDR3: CASSPGTTYNEQFF

V: TRBV6-1
D: -
J: TRBJ1-2
size: -
DNA: TGTGCCAGCAGTGAAGCCCGACAGTGGGACTATGGCTACACCTTC
CDR3: CASSEARQWDYGYTF

V: TRBV19
D: -
J: TRBJ1-1
size: -
DNA: TGTGCCAGTAGTATCGCAGAGGGTGAAGCTTTCTTT
CDR3: CASSIAEGEAFF

V: TRBV5-1
D: -
J: TRBJ1-6
size: -
DNA: TGCGCCAGCAGCTCGACGACCGGACCGGGGGGAGATTCACCCCTCCACTTT
CDR3: CASSSTTGPGGDSPLHF

V: TRBV19
D: -
J: TRBJ1-5
size: -
DNA: TGTGCCAGTAGTCTAGCCCTGGGGAGGGGACCCCAGCATTTT
CDR3: CASSLALGRGPQHF

V: TRBV5-5
D: -
J: TRBJ2-5
size: -
DNA: TGTGCCAGCAGCCCACCCGGGGAGACCCAGTACTTC
CDR3: CASSPPGETQYF

V: TRBV19
D: -
J: TRBJ2-6
size: -
DNA: TGTGCCAGTAGTCAAGGGACTGCCGGGGCCAACGTCCTGACTTTC
CDR3: CASSQGTAGANVLTF

V: TRBV27
D: TRBD1
J: TRBJ1-1
size: -
DNA: TGTGCCAGCAGTTCAGACAGGGTCTTGAACACTGAAGCTTTCTTT
CDR3: CASSSDRVLNTEAFF

V: TRBV2
D: -
J: TRBJ1-2
size: -
DNA: TGTGCCAGCAGCGAGGAATCCGGGGACTATGGCTACACCTTC
CDR3: CASSEESGDYGYTF

V: TRBV19
D: -
J: TRBJ1-1
size: -
DNA: TGTGCCAGTAGTATAGATTTGGGCTTTAACACTGAAGCTTTCTTT
CDR3: CASSIDLGFNTEAFF

V: TRBV18
D: TRBD1
J: TRBJ2-7
size: -
DNA: TGTGCCAGCTCACCTGGGACAGCTACCTACGAGCAGTACTTC
CDR3: CASSPGTATYEQYF

V: TRBV9
D: TRBD2
J: TRBJ2-1
size: -
DNA: TGTGCCAGCAGCGTCCTAGCGGGGGGCTACAATGAGCAGTTCTTC
CDR3: CASSVLAGGYNEQFF

V: TRBV10-3
D: -
J: TRBJ1-5
size: -
DNA: TGTGCCATCAGTGAGTCGTCAGGCAGTCAGCCCCAGCATTTT
CDR3: CAISESSGSQPQHF

V: TRBV2
D: TRBD2
J: TRBJ2-3
size: few
DNA: TGTGCCAGCAGGGCCGATGCGGGGGGCACAGATACGCAGTATTTT
CDR3: CASRADAGGTDTQYF

V: TRBV28
D: -
J: TRBJ1-1
size: once
DNA: TGTGCCAGCAGTCCGTGGGGCATTTGGACCCCGACGAACACTGAAGCTTTCTTT
CDR3: CASSPWGIWTPTNTEAFF

V: TRBV5-5
D: -
J: TRBJ2-6
size: -
DNA: TGTGCCAGCAGCTTGGGTATCGGCTCTGGGGCCAACGTCCTGACTTTC
CDR3: CASSLGIGSGANVLTF

V: TRBV9
D: TRBD2
J: TRBJ2-1
size: -
DNA: TGTGCCAGCAGCGCGCCGGGACTACTCTACAATGAGCAGTTCTTC
CDR3: CASSAPGLLYNEQFF

V: TRBV7-9
D: TRBD1
J: TRBJ2-1
size: -
DNA: TGTGCCAGCAGCTTAGTAAGAGCAGGGGGCCATGAGCAGTTCTTC
CDR3: CASSLVRAGGHEQFF

V: TRBV2
D: TRBD2
J: TRBJ2-7
size: -
DNA: TGTGCCAGCAGTGAGGGACTAGCGGGGGCCCAACCCTACGAGCAGTACTTC
CDR3: CASSEGLAGAQPYEQYF

V: TRBV29-1
D: -
J: TRBJ1-4
size: -
DNA: TGCAGCGGGCGGGACGGTAATGAAAAACTGTTTTTT
CDR3: CSGRDGNEKLFF

V: TRBV7-6
D: -
J: TRBJ1-4
size: once
DNA: TGTGCCAGCAGTGCAGGGCCTACAACTAATGAAAAACTGTTTTTT
CDR3: CASSAGPTTNEKLFF

V: TRBV14
D: -
J: TRBJ2-1
size: few
DNA: TGTGCCAGCAGCCTTCCAGGGCCCTCCTACAATGAGCAGTTCTTC
CDR3: CASSLPGPSYNEQFF

V: TRBV5-1
D: -
J: TRBJ2-3
size: -
DNA: TGCGCCAGCAGCCCCGGGAATACGCAGTATTTT
CDR3: CASSPGNTQYF

V: TRBV3-1/TRBV3-2
D: -
J: TRBJ1-6
size: few
DNA: TGTGCCAGCAACCTAAACGGGGCTGGGGGGGTTTCACCCCTCCACTTT
CDR3: CASNLNGAGGVSPLHF

V: TRBV6-2/TRBV6-3
D: -
J: TRBJ2-7
size: few
DNA: TGTGCCAGCAGTTACTCGCCAGGTGGTACTCAGTACTTC
CDR3: CASSYSPGGTQYF

V: TRBV18
D: -
J: TRBJ2-2
size: once
DNA: TGTGCCAGCTCACTCCAGAACACCGGGGAGCTGTTTTTT
CDR3: CASSLQNTGELFF

V: TRBV7-2
D: -
J: TRBJ1-3
size: -
DNA: TGTGCCAGCAGCTTAAAATATTCCGGTGGTGGAAACACCATATATTTT
CDR3: CASSLKYSGGGNTIYF

V: TRBV9
D: TRBD1
J: TRBJ1-6
size: -
DNA: TGTGCCAGCAGCGGAGGGACAGGAAATTCACCCCTCCACTTT
CDR3: CASSGGTGNSPLHF

V: TRBV10-3
D: TRBD2
J: TRBJ2-3
size: -
DNA: TGTGCCATCAGTGAGTCGACTCCGGAGACTAGCGGGAGGGGAGATACGCAGTATTTT
CDR3: CAISESTPETSGRGDTQYF

V: TRBV5-1
D: TRBD1
J: TRBJ1-1
size: -
DNA: TGCGCCAGCAGCTTGGCGACAGGGACCACTGAAGCTTTCTTT
CDR3: CASSLATGTTEAFF

V: TRBV28
D: -
J: TRBJ2-2
size: once
DNA: TGTGCCAGCAGTGTTGGGGGGGCCGTTGACACCGGGGAGCTGTTTTTT
CDR3: CASSVGGAVDTGELFF

V: TRBV5-1
D: -
J: TRBJ2-5
size: -
DNA: TGCGCCAGCAGCCGAGAACGAGGACAGATTAAAGAGACCCAGTACTTC
CDR3: CASSRERGQIKETQYF

V: TRBV27
D: -
J: TRBJ1-5
size: -
DNA: TGTGCCAGCAGCCCCAGGGTTAGCAATCAGCCCCAGCATTTT
CDR3: CASSPRVSNQPQHF

V: TRBV27
D: TRBD2
J: TRBJ2-7
size: -
DNA: TGTGCCAGCAGTTCGCCCGGGGGGGGGCCCCCGCAGTACTTC
CDR3: CASSSPGGGPPQYF

V: TRBV19
D: TRBD1
J: TRBJ1-5
size: -
DNA: TGTGCCAGTAGTATAAAAAACACAGGGGGCGTTCAGCCCCAGCATTTT
CDR3: CASSIKNTGGVQPQHF

V: TRBV9
D: TRBD1
J: TRBJ1-5
size: -
DNA: TGTGCCAGCAGCGTAGATTCCCGAAGACAGGGAGTGGGTCAGCCCCAGCATTTT
CDR3: CASSVDSRRQGVGQPQHF

V: TRBV6-2/TRBV6-3
D: -
J: TRBJ2-4
size: -
DNA: TGTGCCAGCAGCAAACACGGAGGAGAAAACATTCAGTACTTC
CDR3: CASSKHGGENIQYF

V: TRBV30
D: TRBD1
J: TRBJ1-5
size: -
DNA: TGTGCCTGGAGGGGACAGGGAGTAAGCAATCAGCCCCAGCATTTT
CDR3: CAWRGQGVSNQPQHF

V: TRBV2
D: TRBD2
J: TRBJ2-5
size: -
DNA: TGTGCCAGCAGATGGCTAGCGGGGGGGCAAGAGACCCAGTACTTC
CDR3: CASRWLAGGQETQYF

V: TRBV27
D: -
J: TRBJ2-3
size: -
DNA: TGTGCCAGCAGTTTGTCCCCCGTGGATACGCAGTATTTT
CDR3: CASSLSPVDTQYF

V: TRBV10-2
D: -
J: TRBJ1-4
size: few
DNA: TGCGCCAGCGCCTCGGGACAATCTAATGAAAAACTGTTTTTT
CDR3: CASASGQSNEKLFF

V: TRBV11-2
D: TRBD1
J: TRBJ2-7
size: -
DNA: TGTGCCAGCAGCACTCCCGGGACAGCGGTTCGCGAGCAGTACTTC
CDR3: CASSTPGTAVREQYF

V: TRBV15
D: -
J: TRBJ2-5
size: -
DNA: TGTGCCACCGCCGCCCGGGAAGAGACCCAGTACTTC
CDR3: CATAAREETQYF

V: TRBV11-3
D: -
J: TRBJ2-1
size: -
DNA: TGTGCCAGCAGCTTCATCCCCTCGGGTGAGCAGTTCTTC
CDR3: CASSFIPSGEQFF

V: TRBV14
D: -
J: TRBJ1-2
size: -
DNA: TGTGCCAGCAGCCCAACAGGTTTGGCTGGCTACACCTTC
CDR3: CASSPTGLAGYTF

V: TRBV5-1
D: -
J: TRBJ1-1
size: -
DNA: TGCGCCAGCAGCGAGACACAGGGTTCCTTTGCTGAAGCTTTCTTT
CDR3: CASSETQGSFAEAFF

V: TRBV5-1
D: TRBD2
J: TRBJ2-5
size: -
DNA: TGCGCCAGCACCACTAGCGGGGGGACCCAAGAGACCCAGTACTTC
CDR3: CASTTSGGTQETQYF

V: TRBV5-1
D: -
J: TRBJ2-7
size: -
DNA: TGCGCCAGCAGCCGGAGCGGACTCTCCTACGAGCAGTACTTC
CDR3: CASSRSGLSYEQYF

V: TRBV27
D: -
J: TRBJ1-1
size: once
DNA: TGTGCCAGCAGTTCAATCAGGGGCTTGAACACTGAAGCTTTCTTT
CDR3: CASSSIRGLNTEAFF